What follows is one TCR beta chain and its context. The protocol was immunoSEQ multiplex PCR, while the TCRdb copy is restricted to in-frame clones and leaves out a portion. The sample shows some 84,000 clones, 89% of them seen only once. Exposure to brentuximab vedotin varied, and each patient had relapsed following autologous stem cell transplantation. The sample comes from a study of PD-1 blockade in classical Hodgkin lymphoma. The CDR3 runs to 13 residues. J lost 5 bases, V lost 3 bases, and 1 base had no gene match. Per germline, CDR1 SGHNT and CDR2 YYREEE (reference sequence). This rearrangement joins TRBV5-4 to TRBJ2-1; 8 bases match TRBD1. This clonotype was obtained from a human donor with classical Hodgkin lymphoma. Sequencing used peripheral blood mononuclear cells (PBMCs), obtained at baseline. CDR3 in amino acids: CASSSDRDNEQFF. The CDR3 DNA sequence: TGTGCCAGCAGCTCGGACAGGGACAATGAGCAGTTCTTC.